These T cell receptor beta chains were read from a single sample in a study of breast tumors, draining lymph nodes, adjacent tissues. TCRdb independently ran MiXCR on the multiplex PCR reads; one entry per CDR3 protein. The sample holds around 190,000 distinct CDR3 sequences, around a third seen once. The specimen sequenced was axillary lymph node tissue. Source of these receptors: a female donor with breast cancer. Some clones in this sample may be carry-over from other donors' samples. CDR3s include the opening cysteine and the closing phenylalanine or tryptophan. D genes are given only for firm matches.

d_call cdr3_length j_call v_call cdr3_aa
TRBD1 14 TRBJ1-1 TRBV7-3 CSSSIQGGTGEAFF
NA 14 TRBJ1-2 TRBV6-1 CASGGVGTPNGYTF
TRBD1 14 TRBJ2-2 TRBV10-1 CASNRTGGTGELFF
NA 12 TRBJ1-4 TRBV29-1 CSVGRDGEKLFF
NA 14 TRBJ2-7 TRBV14 CASRSLGAQSEQYF
TRBD1 16 TRBJ1-5 TRBV19 CASSPPRTGSAQPQHF
NA 15 TRBJ1-2 TRBV27 CASRAIRDGPYGYTF
NA 14 TRBJ1-4 TRBV12-3/TRBV12-4 CASSYRADNEKLFF
NA 11 TRBJ1-2 TRBV6-2/TRBV6-3 CASRQGDGYTF
TRBD2 17 TRBJ2-3 TRBV9 CASSVGPLAGGTDTQYF
NA 16 TRBJ2-1 TRBV12-3/TRBV12-4 CASSLYGRGKYNEQFF
TRBD1 15 TRBJ2-1 TRBV20-1 CSADRGEFSSNEQFF
NA 13 TRBJ2-3 TRBV10-2 CASRGEGNDTQYF
TRBD1 13 TRBJ2-7 TRBV4-1 CASSPRTGTEQYF